This T cell receptor (beta chain) was found in a study of identical twins. Study-level points and caveats: Less excess twin sharing appeared in beta out-of-frame sequences. Cord blood beta clonotypes present at high abundance carried fewer insertions; no such pattern appeared in memory repertoires.

TCRdb reanalysed the 5' RACE reads using MiXCR and keeps one entry per CDR3 protein. Of about 470,000 distinct CDR3 sequences in the sample, roughly 26% are singletons; the top ten hold approximately 2.9%. With regard to this clonotype: Its antigen remains unidentified.

The CDR3 extends over 14 amino acids. Germline CDR1 is SGHKS and CDR2 is YYEKEE (reference sequence). With 2 bases removed from V and 3 bases from J, the gap between germline ends came to 12 bases. These records were also assigned to another study, of T cells expressing NK-cell markers.

The source of this sequence is a woman aged 18 to 35 in good health. The specimen sequenced was CD4+ T cells sorted from blood. This sequence joins TRBV5-5 and TRBJ2-7; D call uncertain. As DNA, the CDR3 is TGTGCCAGCAGCTTTGATAGCAGCTACTACGAGCAGTACTTC. This encodes CASSFDSSYYEQYF. The full variable domain, in which reference TRBV5-5 and TRBJ2-7 provide the parts outside the CDR3, is DAGVTQSPTHLIKTRGQQVTLRCSPISGHKSVSWYQQVLGQGPQFIFQYYEKEERGRGNFPDRFSARQFPNYSSELNVNALLLGDSALYLCASSFDSSYYEQYFGPGTRLTVT.